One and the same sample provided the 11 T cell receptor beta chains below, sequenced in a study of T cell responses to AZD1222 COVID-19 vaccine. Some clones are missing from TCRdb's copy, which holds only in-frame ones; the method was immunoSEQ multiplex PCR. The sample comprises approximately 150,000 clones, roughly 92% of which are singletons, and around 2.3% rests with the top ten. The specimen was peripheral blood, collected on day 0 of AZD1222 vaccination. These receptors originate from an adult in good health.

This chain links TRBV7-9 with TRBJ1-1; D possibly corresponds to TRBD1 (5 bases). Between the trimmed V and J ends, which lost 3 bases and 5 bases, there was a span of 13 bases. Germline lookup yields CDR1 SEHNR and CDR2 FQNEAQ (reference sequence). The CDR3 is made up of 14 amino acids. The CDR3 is CASSFGGVGTEAFF. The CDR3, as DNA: TGTGCCAGCAGCTTTGGAGGGGTTGGTACTGAAGCTTTCTTT.

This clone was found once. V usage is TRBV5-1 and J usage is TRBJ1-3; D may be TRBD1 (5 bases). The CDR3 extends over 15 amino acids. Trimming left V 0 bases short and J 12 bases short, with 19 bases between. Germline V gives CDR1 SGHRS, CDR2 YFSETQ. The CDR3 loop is CASSLASEDTAHIYF. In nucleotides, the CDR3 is TGCGCCAGCAGCTTGGCCAGTGAGGACACGGCCCACATATATTTT.

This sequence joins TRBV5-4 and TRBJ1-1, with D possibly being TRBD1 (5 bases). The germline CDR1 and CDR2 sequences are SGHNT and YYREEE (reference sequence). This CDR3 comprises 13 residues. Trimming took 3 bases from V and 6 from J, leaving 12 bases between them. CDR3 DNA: TGTGCCAGCAGCTGGGACCAGGGATCTGAAGCTTTCTTT. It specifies CASSWDQGSEAFF.

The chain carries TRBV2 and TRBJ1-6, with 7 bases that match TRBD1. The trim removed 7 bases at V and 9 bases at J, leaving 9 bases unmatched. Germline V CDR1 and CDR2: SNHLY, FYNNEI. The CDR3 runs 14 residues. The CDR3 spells CASTAGTATSPLHF. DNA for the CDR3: TGTGCCAGCACCGCCGGGACAGCGACTTCACCCCTCCACTTT.

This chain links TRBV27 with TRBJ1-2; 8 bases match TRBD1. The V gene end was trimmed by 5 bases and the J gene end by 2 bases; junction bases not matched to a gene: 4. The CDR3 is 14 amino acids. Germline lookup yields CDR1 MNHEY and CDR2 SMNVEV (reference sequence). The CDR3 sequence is CASSHGQGNYGYTF. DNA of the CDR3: TGTGCCAGCAGTCACGGACAGGGAAACTATGGCTACACCTTC.

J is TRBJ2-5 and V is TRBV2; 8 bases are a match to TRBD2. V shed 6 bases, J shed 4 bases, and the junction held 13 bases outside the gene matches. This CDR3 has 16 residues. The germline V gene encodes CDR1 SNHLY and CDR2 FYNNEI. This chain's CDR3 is CASRGPGTRAGETQYF. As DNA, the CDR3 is TGTGCCAGCAGGGGTCCCGGGACTAGGGCGGGAGAGACCCAGTACTTC.

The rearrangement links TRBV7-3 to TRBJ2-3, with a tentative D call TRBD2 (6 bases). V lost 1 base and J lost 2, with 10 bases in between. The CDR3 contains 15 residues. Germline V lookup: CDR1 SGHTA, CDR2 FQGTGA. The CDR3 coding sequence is TGTGCCAGCAGCTTAAGTGCGGGACCCACAGATACGCAGTATTTT. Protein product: CASSLSAGPTDTQYF.

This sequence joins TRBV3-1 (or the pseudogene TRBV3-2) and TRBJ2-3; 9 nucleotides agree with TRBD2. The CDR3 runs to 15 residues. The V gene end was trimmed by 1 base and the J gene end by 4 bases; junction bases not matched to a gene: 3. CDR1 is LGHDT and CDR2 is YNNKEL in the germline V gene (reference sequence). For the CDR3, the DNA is TGTGCCAGCAGCCAAGTTAGCGGGGGATCAGATACGCAGTATTTT. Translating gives CASSQVSGGSDTQYF.

The CDR3 spells CASSVGGQLYEQYF. The CDR3, as DNA: TGTGCCAGCAGCGTAGGCGGACAGCTCTACGAGCAGTACTTC. The chain recombines TRBV9 with TRBJ2-7; D might be TRBD1 (6 bases). The CDR3 runs to 14 residues. The germline CDR1 and CDR2 sequences are SGDLS and YYNGEE. Trimming removed 0 bases at V and 3 bases at J, with 10 bases between.

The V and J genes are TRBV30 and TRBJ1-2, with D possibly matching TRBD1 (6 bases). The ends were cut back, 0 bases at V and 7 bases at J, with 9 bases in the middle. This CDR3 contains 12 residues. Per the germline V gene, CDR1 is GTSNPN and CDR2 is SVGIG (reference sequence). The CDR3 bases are TGTGCCTGGAGTGTAGGGGGGGTTGGCTACACCTTC. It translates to CAWSVGGVGYTF.

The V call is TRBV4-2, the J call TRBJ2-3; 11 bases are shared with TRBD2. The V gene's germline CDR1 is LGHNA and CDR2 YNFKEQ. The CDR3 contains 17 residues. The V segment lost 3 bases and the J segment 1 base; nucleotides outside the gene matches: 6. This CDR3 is CASSQLVAGGGTDTQYF. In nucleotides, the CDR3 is TGTGCCAGCAGCCAGTTAGTAGCGGGAGGGGGCACAGATACGCAGTATTTT.